This TCR beta chain was profiled in a study of shared clonotypes between healthy human individuals. Those who donated, Caucasian adults without exception, all lived in Nashville, Tennessee. J lost 2 bases, V lost 1 base, and 10 bases had no gene match. This CDR3 is 18 amino acids long. The V gene's germline CDR1 is SGHAT and CDR2 FQNNGV. Generated by immunoSEQ multiplex PCR, the TCRdb table keeps only in-frame clones and is missing some. Here the sample spans around 1.5 million clones, around 98% being singletons. Input material: naive CD4+ T cells sorted from blood. Subset in this sample: CD45RA+ positively selected. The J gene is TRBJ2-2, the V gene TRBV11-2; TRBD2 aligns across 7 bases. This clonotype was sampled from a man in his thirties or forties in good health. CDR3 protein: CASSLVSPGLTNTGELFF. The CDR3 nucleotides are TGTGCCAGCAGCTTAGTGTCCCCGGGACTAACAAACACCGGGGAGCTGTTTTTT.